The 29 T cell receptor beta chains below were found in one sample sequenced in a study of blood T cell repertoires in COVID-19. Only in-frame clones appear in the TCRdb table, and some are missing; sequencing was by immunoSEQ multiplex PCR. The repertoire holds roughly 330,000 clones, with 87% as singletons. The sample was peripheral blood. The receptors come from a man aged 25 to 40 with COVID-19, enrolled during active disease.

CDR3 amino acids: CASSQAGLAPSYEQYF. The DNA of the CDR3 is TGTGCCAGCAGCCAGGCCGGACTAGCGCCCTCCTACGAGCAGTACTTC. The rearrangement joins TRBV3-1 (or the pseudogene TRBV3-2) to TRBJ2-7, with 9 bases aligning to TRBD2. The junction had 6 bases not matched to a gene; V was cut back by 3 bases and J by 0 bases. Germline CDR1 and CDR2: LGHDT and YNNKEL (reference sequence). This CDR3 comprises 16 residues.

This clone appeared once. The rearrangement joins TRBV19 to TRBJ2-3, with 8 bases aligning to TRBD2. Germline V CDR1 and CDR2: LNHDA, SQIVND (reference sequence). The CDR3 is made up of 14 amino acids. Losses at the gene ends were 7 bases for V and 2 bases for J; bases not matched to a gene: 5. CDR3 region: CASNSGTTTDTQYF. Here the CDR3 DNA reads TGTGCCAGTAATAGCGGGACCACCACAGATACGCAGTATTTT. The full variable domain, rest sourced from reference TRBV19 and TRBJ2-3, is DGGITQSPKYLFRKEGQNVTLSCEQNLNHDAMYWYRQDPGQGLRLIYYSQIVNDFQKGDIAEGYSVSREKKESFPLTVTSAQKNPTAFYLCASNSGTTTDTQYFGPGTRLTVL.

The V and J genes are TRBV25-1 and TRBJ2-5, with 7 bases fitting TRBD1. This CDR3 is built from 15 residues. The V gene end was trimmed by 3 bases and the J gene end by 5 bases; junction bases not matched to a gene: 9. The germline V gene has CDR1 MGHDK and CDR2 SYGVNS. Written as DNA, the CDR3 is TGTGCCAGCAGTGATGAGGGGGCTTTCACGGAGACCCAGTACTTC. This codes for CASSDEGAFTETQYF.

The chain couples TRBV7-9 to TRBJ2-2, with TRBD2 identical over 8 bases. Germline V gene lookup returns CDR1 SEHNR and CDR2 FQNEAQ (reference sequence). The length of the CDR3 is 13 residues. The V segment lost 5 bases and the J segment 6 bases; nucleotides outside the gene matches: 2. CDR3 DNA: TGTGCCAGCAGCCGGACTAGCTCCGGGGAGCTGTTTTTT. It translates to CASSRTSSGELFF.

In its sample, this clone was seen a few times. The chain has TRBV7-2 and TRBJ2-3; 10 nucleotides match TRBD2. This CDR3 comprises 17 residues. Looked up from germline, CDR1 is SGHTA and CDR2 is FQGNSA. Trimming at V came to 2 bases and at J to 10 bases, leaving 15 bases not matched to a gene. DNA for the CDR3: TGTGCCAGCAGCTTATATATCAGCGGGAGGGCGGCAGGTGCGCAGTATTTT. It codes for CASSLYISGRAAGAQYF. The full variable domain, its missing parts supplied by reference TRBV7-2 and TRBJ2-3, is GAGVSQSPSNKVTEKGKDVELRCDPISGHTALYWYRQSLGQGLEFLIYFQGNSAPDKSGLPSDRFSAERTGGSVSTLTIQRTQQEDSAVYLCASSLYISGRAAGAQYFGPGTRLTVL.

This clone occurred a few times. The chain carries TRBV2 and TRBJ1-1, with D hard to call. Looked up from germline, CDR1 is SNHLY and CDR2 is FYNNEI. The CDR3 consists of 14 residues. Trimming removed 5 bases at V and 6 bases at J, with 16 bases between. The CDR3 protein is CASSLVRQGSEAFF. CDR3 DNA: TGTGCCAGCAGTCTCGTACGACAAGGCTCTGAAGCTTTCTTT. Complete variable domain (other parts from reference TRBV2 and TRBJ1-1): EPEVTQTPSHQVTQMGQEVILRCVPISNHLYFYWYRQILGQKVEFLVSFYNNEISEKSEIFDDQFSVERPDGSNFTLKIRSTKLEDSAMYFCASSLVRQGSEAFFGQGTRLTVV.

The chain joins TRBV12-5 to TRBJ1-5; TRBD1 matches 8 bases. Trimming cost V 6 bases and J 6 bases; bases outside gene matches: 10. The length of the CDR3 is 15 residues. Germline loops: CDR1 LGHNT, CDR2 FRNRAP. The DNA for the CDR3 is TGTGCTAGTGGCCGTTATACAGGGGGGTTTCAGCCCCAGCATTTT. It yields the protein CASGRYTGGFQPQHF. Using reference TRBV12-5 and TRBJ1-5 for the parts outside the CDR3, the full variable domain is DARVTQTPRHKVTEMGQEVTMRCQPILGHNTVFWYRQTMMQGLELLAYFRNRAPLDDSGMPKDRFSAEMPDATLATLKIQPSEPRDSAVYFCASGRYTGGFQPQHFGDGTRLSIL.

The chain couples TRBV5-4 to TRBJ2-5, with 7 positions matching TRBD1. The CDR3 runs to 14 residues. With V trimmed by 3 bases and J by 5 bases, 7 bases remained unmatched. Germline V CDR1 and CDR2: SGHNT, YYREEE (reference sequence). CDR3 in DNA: TGTGCCAGCAGCTCGGGACAGTTTAAGGAGACCCAGTACTTC. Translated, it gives CASSSGQFKETQYF.

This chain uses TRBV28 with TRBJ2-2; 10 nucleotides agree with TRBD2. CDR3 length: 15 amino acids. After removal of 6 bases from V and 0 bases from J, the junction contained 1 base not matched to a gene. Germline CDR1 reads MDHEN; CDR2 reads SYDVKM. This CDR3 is CASRTSGANTGELFF. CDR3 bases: TGTGCCAGCAGAACTAGCGGGGCGAACACCGGGGAGCTGTTTTTT. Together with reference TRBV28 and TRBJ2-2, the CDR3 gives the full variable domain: DVKVTQSSRYLVKRTGEKVFLECVQDMDHENMFWYRQDPGLGLRLIYFSYDVKMKEKGDIPEGYSVSREKKERFSLILESASTNQTSMYLCASRTSGANTGELFFGEGSRLTVL.

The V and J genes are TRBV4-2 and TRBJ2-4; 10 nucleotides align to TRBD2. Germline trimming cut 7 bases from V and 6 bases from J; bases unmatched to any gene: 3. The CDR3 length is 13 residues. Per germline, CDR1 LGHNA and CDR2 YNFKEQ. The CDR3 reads CASMEREGNIQYF. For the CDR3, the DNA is TGTGCCAGCATGGAGCGGGAGGGAAACATTCAGTACTTC.

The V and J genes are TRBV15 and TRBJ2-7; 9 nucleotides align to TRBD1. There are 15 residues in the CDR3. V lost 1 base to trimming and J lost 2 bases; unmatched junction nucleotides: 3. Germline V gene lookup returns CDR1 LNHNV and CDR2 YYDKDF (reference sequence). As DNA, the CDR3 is TGTGCCACCAGCAGAGTTGGGACAGGGACCTACGAGCAGTACTTC. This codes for CATSRVGTGTYEQYF.

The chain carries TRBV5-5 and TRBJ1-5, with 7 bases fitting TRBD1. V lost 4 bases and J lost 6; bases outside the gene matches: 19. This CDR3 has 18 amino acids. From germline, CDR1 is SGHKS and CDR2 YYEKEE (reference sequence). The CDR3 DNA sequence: TGTGCCAGCAGCCCTCAGGCCTATACAGGGGTAACGGGTCAGCCCCAGCATTTT. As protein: CASSPQAYTGVTGQPQHF. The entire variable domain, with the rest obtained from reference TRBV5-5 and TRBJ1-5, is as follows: DAGVTQSPTHLIKTRGQQVTLRCSPISGHKSVSWYQQVLGQGPQFIFQYYEKEERGRGNFPDRFSARQFPNYSSELNVNALLLGDSALYLCASSPQAYTGVTGQPQHFGDGTRLSIL.

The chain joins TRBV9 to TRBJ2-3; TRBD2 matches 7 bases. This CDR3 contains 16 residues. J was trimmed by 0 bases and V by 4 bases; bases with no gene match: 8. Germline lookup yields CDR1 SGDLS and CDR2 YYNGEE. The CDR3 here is CASSPERDLSTDTQYF. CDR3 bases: TGTGCCAGCAGCCCAGAGCGGGACCTTAGCACAGATACGCAGTATTTT.

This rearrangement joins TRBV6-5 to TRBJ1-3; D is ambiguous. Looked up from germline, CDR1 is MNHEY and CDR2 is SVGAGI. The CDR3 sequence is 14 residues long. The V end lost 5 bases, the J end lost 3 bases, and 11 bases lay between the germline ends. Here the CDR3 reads CASSLQDFGNTIYF. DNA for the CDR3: TGTGCCAGCAGTCTGCAGGATTTTGGAAACACCATATATTTT.

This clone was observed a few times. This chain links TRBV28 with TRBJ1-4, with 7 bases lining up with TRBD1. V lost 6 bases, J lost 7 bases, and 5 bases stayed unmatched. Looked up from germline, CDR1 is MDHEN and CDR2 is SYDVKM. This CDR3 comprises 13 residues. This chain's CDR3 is CASRDRVTEKLFF. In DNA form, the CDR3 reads TGTGCCAGCAGAGACAGGGTAACTGAAAAACTGTTTTTT.

In nucleotides, the CDR3 is TGTGCCAGCAGACTATCCTGGACAGGCCCTCTACTCTCCTACGAGCAGTACTTC. Protein: CASRLSWTGPLLSYEQYF. The V gene is TRBV27, the J gene TRBJ2-7, with 7 bases fitting TRBD1. Germline CDR1 reads MNHEY; CDR2 reads SMNVEV (reference sequence). This CDR3 has 18 residues. V lost 6 bases and J lost 0; bases outside the gene matches: 17.

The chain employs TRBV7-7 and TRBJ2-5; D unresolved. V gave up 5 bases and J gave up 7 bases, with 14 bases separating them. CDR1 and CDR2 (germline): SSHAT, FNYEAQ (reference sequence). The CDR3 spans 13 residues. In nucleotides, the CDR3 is TGTGCCAGCAGCACGGGTACCGCCGGGACCCAGTACTTC. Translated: CASSTGTAGTQYF.

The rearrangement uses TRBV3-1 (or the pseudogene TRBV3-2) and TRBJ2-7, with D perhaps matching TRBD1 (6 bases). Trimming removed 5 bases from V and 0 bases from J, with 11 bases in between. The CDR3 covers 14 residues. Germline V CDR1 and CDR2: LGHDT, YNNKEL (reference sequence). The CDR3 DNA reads TGTGCCAGCAGCAGACGACAGGTCTCCTACGAGCAGTACTTC. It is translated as CASSRRQVSYEQYF.

CDR3: CASSYSYGKGNEQFF. The CDR3 region has the DNA TGTGCCAGCAGTTACTCGTACGGGAAGGGAAATGAGCAGTTCTTC. The rearrangement links TRBV6-5 to TRBJ2-1; D is possibly TRBD2 (5 bases). The length of the CDR3 is 15 residues. V lost 0 bases and J 7 bases, leaving 13 bases between the germline ends. The germline V gene encodes CDR1 MNHEY and CDR2 SVGAGI.

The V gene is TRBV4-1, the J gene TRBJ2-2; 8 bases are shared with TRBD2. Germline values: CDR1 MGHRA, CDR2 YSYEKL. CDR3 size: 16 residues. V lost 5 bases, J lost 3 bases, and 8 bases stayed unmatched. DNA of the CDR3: TGCGCCAGCAGCTCGGGGGGGGGCCTCGACACCGGGGAGCTGTTTTTT. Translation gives CASSSGGGLDTGELFF.

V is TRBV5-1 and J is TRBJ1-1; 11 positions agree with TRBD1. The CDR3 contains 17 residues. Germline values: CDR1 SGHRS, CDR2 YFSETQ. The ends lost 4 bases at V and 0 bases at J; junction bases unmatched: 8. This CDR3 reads CASSIRTGGAMNTEAFF. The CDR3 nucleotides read TGCGCCAGCAGCATACGGACAGGGGGCGCGATGAACACTGAAGCTTTCTTT.

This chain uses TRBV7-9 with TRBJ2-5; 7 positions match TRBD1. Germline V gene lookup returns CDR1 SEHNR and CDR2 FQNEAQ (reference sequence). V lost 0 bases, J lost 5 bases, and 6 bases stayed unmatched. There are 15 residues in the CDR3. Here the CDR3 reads CASSLARGQKETQYF. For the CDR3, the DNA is TGTGCCAGCAGCTTAGCGAGGGGGCAAAAGGAGACCCAGTACTTC.

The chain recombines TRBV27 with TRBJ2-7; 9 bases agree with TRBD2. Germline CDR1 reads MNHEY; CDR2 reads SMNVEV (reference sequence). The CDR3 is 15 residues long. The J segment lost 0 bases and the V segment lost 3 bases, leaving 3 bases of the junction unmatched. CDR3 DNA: TGTGCCAGCAGTTTCAGCGGGAGGTTCTCCTACGAGCAGTACTTC. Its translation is CASSFSGRFSYEQYF.

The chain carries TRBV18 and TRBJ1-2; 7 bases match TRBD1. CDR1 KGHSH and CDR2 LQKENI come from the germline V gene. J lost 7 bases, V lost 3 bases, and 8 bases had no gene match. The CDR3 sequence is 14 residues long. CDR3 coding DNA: TGTGCCAGCTCACCCCTTTCGGACAGGCGTGGCTACACCTTC. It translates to CASSPLSDRRGYTF.

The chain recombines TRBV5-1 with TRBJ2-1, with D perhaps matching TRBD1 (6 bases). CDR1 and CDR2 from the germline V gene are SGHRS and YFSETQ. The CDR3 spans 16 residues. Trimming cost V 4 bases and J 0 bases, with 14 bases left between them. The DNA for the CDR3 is TGCGCCAGCAGCGTAAGTACAGGGAGCTCCTACAATGAGCAGTTCTTC. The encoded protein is CASSVSTGSSYNEQFF.

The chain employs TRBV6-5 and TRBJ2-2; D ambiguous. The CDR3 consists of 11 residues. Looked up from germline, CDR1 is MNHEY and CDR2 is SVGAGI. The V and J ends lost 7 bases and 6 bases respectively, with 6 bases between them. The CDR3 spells CASTLSGELFF. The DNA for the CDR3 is TGTGCCAGCACCCTGTCCGGGGAGCTGTTTTTT.

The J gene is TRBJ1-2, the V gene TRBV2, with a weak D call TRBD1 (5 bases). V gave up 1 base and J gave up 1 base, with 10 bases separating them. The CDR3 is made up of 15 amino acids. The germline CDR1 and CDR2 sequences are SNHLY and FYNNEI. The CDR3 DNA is TGTGCCAGCAGTGAAGGGGGTAGGGGTAACTATGGCTACACCTTC. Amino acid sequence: CASSEGGRGNYGYTF.

Here the CDR3 reads CASSYESFPNTGELFF. CDR3 in DNA: TGTGCCAGCAGTTACGAGAGCTTCCCGAACACCGGGGAGCTGTTTTTT. J is TRBJ2-2 and V is TRBV6-5; D not resolved. This CDR3 is built from 16 residues. Germline V lookup: CDR1 MNHEY, CDR2 SVGAGI. Trimming pared 2 bases from V and 0 bases from J, leaving 10 bases between.

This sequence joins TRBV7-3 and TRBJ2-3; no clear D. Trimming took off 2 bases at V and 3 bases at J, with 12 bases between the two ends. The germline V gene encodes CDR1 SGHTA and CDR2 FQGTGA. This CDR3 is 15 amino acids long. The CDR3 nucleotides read TGTGCCAGCAGCTTAGGCACATCAATGACAGATACGCAGTATTTT. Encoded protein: CASSLGTSMTDTQYF.